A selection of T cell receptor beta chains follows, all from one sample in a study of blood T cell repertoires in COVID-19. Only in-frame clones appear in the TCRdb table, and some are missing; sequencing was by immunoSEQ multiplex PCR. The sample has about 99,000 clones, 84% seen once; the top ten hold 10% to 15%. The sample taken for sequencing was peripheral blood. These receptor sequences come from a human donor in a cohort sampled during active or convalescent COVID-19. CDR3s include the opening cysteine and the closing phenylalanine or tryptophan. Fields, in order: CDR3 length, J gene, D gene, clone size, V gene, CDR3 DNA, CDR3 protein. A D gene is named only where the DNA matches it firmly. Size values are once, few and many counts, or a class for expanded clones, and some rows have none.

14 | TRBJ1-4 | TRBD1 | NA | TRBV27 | TGTGCCAGCAGAAGACAGTCAGGGGGTGAAAAACTGTTTTTT | CASRRQSGGEKLFF
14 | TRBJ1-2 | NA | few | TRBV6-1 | TGTGCCAGCAGTGAAGTGCGTCAGGGAGGTGGCTACACCTTC | CASSEVRQGGGYTF
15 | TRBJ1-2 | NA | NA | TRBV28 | TGTGCCAGCACCGACGTAGATGCACAGCTCTATGGCTACACCTTC | CASTDVDAQLYGYTF
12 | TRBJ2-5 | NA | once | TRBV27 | TGTGCCAGCGGCCCCATTCAAGAGACCCAGTACTTC | CASGPIQETQYF
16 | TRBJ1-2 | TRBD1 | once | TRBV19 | TGTGCCAGTAGTATGATGGGACAGGGGCAATACTATGGCTACACCTTC | CASSMMGQGQYYGYTF
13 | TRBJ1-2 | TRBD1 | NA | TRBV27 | TGTGCCAGCAGTTTGAGGGGGCAGAATGGCTACACCTTC | CASSLRGQNGYTF
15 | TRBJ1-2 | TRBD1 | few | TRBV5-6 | TGTGCCAGCAGCCAACAGGACAGGGAAGGTCTTGGCTACACCTTC | CASSQQDREGLGYTF
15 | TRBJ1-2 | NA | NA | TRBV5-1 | TGCGCCAGCAGCTTGGCAGGTCCCGATGCCTATGGCTACACCTTC | CASSLAGPDAYGYTF
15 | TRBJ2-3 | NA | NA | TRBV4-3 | TGCGCCAGCAGCCAAGAGGGAGTAGTGTTAGATACGCAGTATTTT | CASSQEGVVLDTQYF
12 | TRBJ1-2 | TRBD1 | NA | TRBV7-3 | TGTGCCAGTCCGGGACAGGGGAATGGCTACACCTTC | CASPGQGNGYTF
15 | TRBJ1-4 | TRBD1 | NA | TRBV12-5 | TGTGCTAGTGGTTCTAGACAGGGGGCAAGTGAAAAACTGTTTTTT | CASGSRQGASEKLFF
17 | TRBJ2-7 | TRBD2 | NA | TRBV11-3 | TGTGCCAGCAGCCGTAGGACTAGCGGGGGGGCCCGAAACGAGCAGTACTTC | CASSRRTSGGARNEQYF
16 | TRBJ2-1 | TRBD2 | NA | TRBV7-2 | TGTGCCAGCAGCTTAAGAGGGACTAGTAGATACAATGAGCAGTTCTTC | CASSLRGTSRYNEQFF
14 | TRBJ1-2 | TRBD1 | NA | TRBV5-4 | TGTGCCAGCAGCTTGGCGGGACAGGGTCATGGCTACACCTTC | CASSLAGQGHGYTF
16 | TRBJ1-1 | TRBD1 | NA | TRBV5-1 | TGCGCCAGCAGCTTGAGGACAGGGATGGGAACCACTGAAGCTTTCTTT | CASSLRTGMGTTEAFF
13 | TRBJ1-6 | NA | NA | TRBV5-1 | TGCGCCAGTAACCCGGGAGATAATTCACCCCTCCACTTT | CASNPGDNSPLHF
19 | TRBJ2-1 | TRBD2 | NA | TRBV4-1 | TGCGCCAGCAGCCCCCTGGGAACTAGCGGGGGAGATTACCACAATGAGCAGTTCTTC | CASSPLGTSGGDYHNEQFF
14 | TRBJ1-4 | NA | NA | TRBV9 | TGTGCCAGCAGCGTAGGTGGGTCGGGTGAAAAACTGTTTTTT | CASSVGGSGEKLFF
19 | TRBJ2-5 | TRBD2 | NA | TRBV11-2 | TGTGCCAGCAGCCCAGGGGGAGTTCCGGGACTAGCGGGCGGGGAGACCCAGTACTTC | CASSPGGVPGLAGGETQYF
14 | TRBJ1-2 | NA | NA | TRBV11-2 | TGTGCCAGCAGCGAAGCGGGCGCCAACTATGGCTACACCTTC | CASSEAGANYGYTF
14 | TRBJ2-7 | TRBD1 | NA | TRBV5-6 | TGTGCCAGCAGCTACTACAGGGGCCCCTACGAGCAGTACTTC | CASSYYRGPYEQYF
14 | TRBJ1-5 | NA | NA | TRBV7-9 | TGTGCCAGCAGCTCTCTTAATAGCAATCAGCCCCAGCATTTT | CASSSLNSNQPQHF
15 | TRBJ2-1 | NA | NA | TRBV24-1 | TGTGCCACCAGTGATTTGTGGGATAGGGGCGATGAGCAGTTCTTC | CATSDLWDRGDEQFF
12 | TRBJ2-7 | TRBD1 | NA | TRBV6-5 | TGTGCCAGCAGTCGACAGGGAAGGGAGCAGTACTTC | CASSRQGREQYF
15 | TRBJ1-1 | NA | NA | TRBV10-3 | TGTGCCATCAGTGAGGGTGGTGGGGGGAGGAACTCTGCTTTCTTT | CAISEGGGGRNSAFF
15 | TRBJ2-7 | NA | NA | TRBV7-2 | TGTGCCAGCGGCTTCCGATCAGGGGGGTTCTACGAGCAGTACTTC | CASGFRSGGFYEQYF
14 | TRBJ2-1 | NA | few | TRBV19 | TGTGCCAGTAGTATGGTCAGGGGCCAGGGTGAGCAGTTCTTC | CASSMVRGQGEQFF
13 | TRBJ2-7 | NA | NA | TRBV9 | TGTGCCAGCAGCATCTACAGGTCTGGAGAGCAGTACTTC | CASSIYRSGEQYF
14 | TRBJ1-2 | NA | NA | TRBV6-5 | TGTGCCAGCAGTAGAGGACAGAGTAACTATGGCTACACCTTC | CASSRGQSNYGYTF
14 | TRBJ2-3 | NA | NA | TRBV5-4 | TGTGCCAGCAGCCCGGGGGGCACCACAGATACGCAGTATTTT | CASSPGGTTDTQYF
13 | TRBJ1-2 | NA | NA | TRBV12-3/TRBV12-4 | TGTGCCAGCAGTTTGGGCGGGGGGCTTGGCTACACCTTC | CASSLGGGLGYTF
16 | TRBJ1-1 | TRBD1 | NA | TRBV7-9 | TGTGCCAGCAGCCAGGACAGGGACCTCATGAACACTGAAGCTTTCTTT | CASSQDRDLMNTEAFF
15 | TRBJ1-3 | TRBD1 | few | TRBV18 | TGTGCCAGCTCACCCCTCACAGGGGGGGGAAACACCATATATTTT | CASSPLTGGGNTIYF
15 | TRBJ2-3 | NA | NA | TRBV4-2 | TGTGCCAGCAGCCATCGGAGGGAGCCCACAGATACGCAGTATTTT | CASSHRREPTDTQYF
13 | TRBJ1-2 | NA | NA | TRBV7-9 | TGTGCCAGCAGCCCAGGTAGTGTGAATGGCTACACCTTC | CASSPGSVNGYTF
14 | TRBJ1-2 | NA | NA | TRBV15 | TGTGCCACCAGCAGGGCGGGGGGGTCCGGAGGCTACACCTTC | CATSRAGGSGGYTF
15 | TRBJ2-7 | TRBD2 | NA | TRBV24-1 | TGTGCCACCAGTGATGGGACTAGCGGAGGCTACGAGCAGTACTTC | CATSDGTSGGYEQYF
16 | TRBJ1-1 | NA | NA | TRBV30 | TGTGCCTGGACCCTAGCGGGGGGACATATGAACACTGAAGCTTTCTTT | CAWTLAGGHMNTEAFF
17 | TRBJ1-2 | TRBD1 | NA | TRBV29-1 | TGCAGCGTTGAAGGAGGAGGCCAGGGGGTTTTTAACTATGGCTACACCTTC | CSVEGGGQGVFNYGYTF
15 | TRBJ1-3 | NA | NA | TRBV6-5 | TGTGCCAGCAGTTACTCGGGACTCTCTGGAAACACCATATATTTT | CASSYSGLSGNTIYF
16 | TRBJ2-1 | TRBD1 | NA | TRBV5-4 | TGTGCCAGCAGCTCCATCACAGGGGGCGCGGGTCATGAGCAGTTCTTC | CASSSITGGAGHEQFF
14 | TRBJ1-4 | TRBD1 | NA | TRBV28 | TGTGCCAGCAGAACCGGGACAGGGATTGAAAAACTGTTTTTT | CASRTGTGIEKLFF
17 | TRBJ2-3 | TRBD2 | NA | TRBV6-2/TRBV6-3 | TGTGCCAGCAGTTCCCAAAGACTAGCCTCTAGCACAGATACGCAGTATTTT | CASSSQRLASSTDTQYF
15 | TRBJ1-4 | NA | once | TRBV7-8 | TGTGCCAGCAGCATTACCCTTGACAGCAATGAAAAACTGTTTTTT | CASSITLDSNEKLFF
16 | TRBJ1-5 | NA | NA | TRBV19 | TGTGCCAGTAGTATTGCCAGGGGTAATCGCAATCAGCCCCAGCATTTT | CASSIARGNRNQPQHF